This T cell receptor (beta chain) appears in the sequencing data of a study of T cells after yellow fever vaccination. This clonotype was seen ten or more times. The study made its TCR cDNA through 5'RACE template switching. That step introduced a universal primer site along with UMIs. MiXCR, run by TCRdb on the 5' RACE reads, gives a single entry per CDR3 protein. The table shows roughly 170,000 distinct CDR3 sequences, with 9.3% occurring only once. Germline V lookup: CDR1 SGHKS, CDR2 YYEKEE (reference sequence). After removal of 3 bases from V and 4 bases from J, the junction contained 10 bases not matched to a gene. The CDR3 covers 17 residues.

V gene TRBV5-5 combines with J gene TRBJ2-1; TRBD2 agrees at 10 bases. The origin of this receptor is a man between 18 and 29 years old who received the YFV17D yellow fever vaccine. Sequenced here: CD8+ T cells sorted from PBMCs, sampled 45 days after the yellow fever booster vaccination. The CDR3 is CASSWFSGGSRYNEQFF. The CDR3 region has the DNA TGTGCCAGCAGCTGGTTTAGCGGGGGGTCTAGGTACAATGAGCAGTTCTTC.